Below are 7 T cell receptor beta chains sequenced from a single sample in a study of blood T cell repertoires in COVID-19. Data came from immunoSEQ multiplex PCR; TCRdb stores just in-frame clones and leaves some out. The table records fewer than 40,000 clones, 80% to 90% of them present only once. The specimen sequenced was peripheral blood. The source of these receptors is a woman older than 75 with active or convalescent COVID-19.

The rearrangement uses TRBV19 and TRBJ1-1; 7 bases match TRBD1. CDR1 is LNHDA and CDR2 is SQIVND in the germline V gene (reference sequence). The junction had 8 bases not matched to a gene; V was cut back by 4 bases and J by 0 bases. The CDR3 runs 16 residues. CDR3 in amino acids: CASSSAGQRLNTEAFF. The CDR3 DNA follows: TGTGCCAGTAGTAGCGCGGGACAGAGACTGAACACTGAAGCTTTCTTT.

The gene calls are TRBV5-5 and TRBJ2-6; D gene uncertain. Germline V CDR1 and CDR2: SGHKS, YYEKEE (reference sequence). The V gene lost 2 bases and the J gene lost 2 bases, with 8 bases spanning the gap. There are 15 residues in the CDR3. CDR3 bases: TGTGCCAGCAGCTTCGTCCGGGCTGGGGCCAACGTCCTGACTTTC. It codes for CASSFVRAGANVLTF.

V and J are TRBV25-1 and TRBJ1-6, with 10 bases that match TRBD1. The CDR3 length is 15 residues. Germline V lookup: CDR1 MGHDK, CDR2 SYGVNS. Trimming removed 6 bases from V and 8 bases from J; junction bases left unmatched: 7. CDR3 region: CASRADRGRDSPLHF. The DNA of the CDR3 is TGTGCCAGCAGAGCCGACAGGGGGCGGGATTCACCCCTCCACTTT.

CDR3 region: CASNLPGQPYTIQYF. CDR3 nucleotide sequence: TGTGCCAGCAACCTACCGGGACAGCCTTATACAATTCAGTACTTC. The chain combines TRBV28 with TRBJ2-4; 7 positions match TRBD1. Germline V gene data show CDR1 as MDHEN and CDR2 as SYDVKM. Losses at the gene ends were 7 bases for V and 10 bases for J; bases not matched to a gene: 16. The CDR3 runs to 15 residues.

This chain uses TRBV15 with TRBJ1-1; weak D call: TRBD1 (6 bases). Trimming took off 8 bases at V and 1 base at J, with 17 bases between the two ends. CDR1 and CDR2 from the germline V gene are LNHNV and YYDKDF (reference sequence). The CDR3 length is 15 residues. CDR3 region: CATGGGGGRNTEAFF. The CDR3 DNA is TGTGCCACCGGAGGGGGGGGAGGCAGGAACACTGAAGCTTTCTTT.

The chain uses TRBV2 and TRBJ2-1; 8 positions match TRBD2. Germline V CDR1 and CDR2: SNHLY, FYNNEI. The CDR3 is 16 residues long. Trimming at V came to 4 bases and at J to 6 bases, leaving 11 bases not matched to a gene. The CDR3 DNA reads TGTGCCAGCAGTGGAGGGAGTGGACTAGCACTCAATGAGCAGTTCTTC. It specifies CASSGGSGLALNEQFF.

This clone has a handful of counts. This chain joins TRBV9 and TRBJ1-1, with a tentative D call TRBD1 (6 bases). Trimming took off 3 bases at V and 9 bases at J, with 21 bases between the two ends. The CDR3 runs to 15 residues. The V gene's germline CDR1 is SGDLS and CDR2 YYNGEE. The CDR3 sequence: CASSAPMGAATKAFF. The CDR3 DNA sequence: TGTGCCAGCAGCGCACCGATGGGGGCAGCCACCAAAGCTTTCTTT. Full variable domain (outside the CDR3, taken from reference TRBV9 and TRBJ1-1): DSGVTQTPKHLITATGQRVTLRCSPRSGDLSVYWYQQSLDQGLQFLIQYYNGEERAKGNILERFSAQQFPDLHSELNLSSLELGDSALYFCASSAPMGAATKAFFGQGTRLTVV.